A selection of T cell receptor beta chains follows, all from one sample in a study of cytomegalovirus exposure and HLA in healthy donors. Data came from immunoSEQ multiplex PCR; TCRdb stores just in-frame clones and leaves some out. The data hold some 190,000 clones, with about 84% observed a single time. Sequenced sample: PBMCs. These receptors were taken from a woman aged 18-35 years in good health and CMV-seronegative. Each CDR3 is given with its conserved first and last residue. Each record gives: D gene, V gene, CDR3 length, clone size, J gene, CDR3 protein, CDR3 DNA. A D gene is named only where the DNA matches it firmly. The listing skips clone size in some rows; elsewhere it reads once, few, many or a size class.

NA,TRBV6-1,15,NA,TRBJ1-2,CASSLDRTEGYGYTF,TGTGCCAGCAGTCTGGACCGAACCGAGGGCTATGGCTACACCTTC
TRBD2,TRBV7-8,16,NA,TRBJ2-7,CASSFRGGESSYEQYF,TGTGCCAGCAGCTTTCGCGGGGGTGAGAGCTCCTACGAGCAGTACTTC
TRBD1,TRBV18,16,NA,TRBJ1-3,CASSPRDRASGNTIYF,TGTGCCAGCTCACCGAGGGACAGGGCCTCTGGAAACACCATATATTTT
NA,TRBV6-1,16,NA,TRBJ1-2,CASSEALSSLGPGYTF,TGTGCCAGCAGTGAAGCGCTTAGTAGTCTCGGTCCTGGCTACACCTTC
NA,TRBV7-9,15,NA,TRBJ1-2,CASSLSGGSDYGYTF,TGTGCCAGCAGCTTATCTGGGGGCTCAGATTATGGCTACACCTTC
TRBD1,TRBV23-1,15,few,TRBJ1-1,CASSQGQGPNTEAFF,TGCGCCAGCAGTCAAGGACAGGGTCCGAACACTGAAGCTTTCTTT
NA,TRBV6-5,13,NA,TRBJ1-1,CASSLTGYTEAFF,TGTGCCAGCAGCCTGACGGGGTACACTGAAGCTTTCTTT
TRBD1,TRBV10-2,13,NA,TRBJ1-5,CASGQGASQPQHF,TGCGCCAGCGGACAGGGGGCATCTCAGCCCCAGCATTTT
TRBD1,TRBV30,16,NA,TRBJ2-3,CAWSERGRDGTDTQYF,TGTGCCTGGAGTGAAAGGGGGCGAGACGGCACAGATACGCAGTATTTT
NA,TRBV30,14,few,TRBJ1-4,CAWSAGQWNEKLFF,TGTGCCTGGAGTGCAGGACAGTGGAATGAAAAACTGTTTTTT
NA,TRBV7-9,16,NA,TRBJ2-7,CASSPARGWDAYEQYF,TGTGCCAGCAGCCCGGCGCGGGGATGGGATGCCTACGAGCAGTACTTC
NA,TRBV6-6,14,NA,TRBJ1-2,CASSYKWGRDGYTF,TGTGCCAGCAGTTACAAGTGGGGGCGGGATGGCTACACCTTC
NA,TRBV30,13,NA,TRBJ2-7,CAWTVKGYNEQYF,TGTGCCTGGACCGTGAAGGGGTACAACGAGCAGTACTTC
NA,TRBV11-1,14,NA,TRBJ2-1,CASSLAGTGNEQFF,TGTGCCAGCAGCTTAGCGGGTACGGGGAATGAGCAGTTCTTC
NA,TRBV7-9,13,NA,TRBJ1-2,CASSLAGRDGYTF,TGTGCCAGCAGCTTAGCAGGGAGGGATGGCTACACCTTC
NA,TRBV4-1,14,few,TRBJ2-1,CASSHDALLQEQFF,TGCGCCAGCAGCCATGACGCGCTCCTACAGGAGCAGTTCTTC
NA,TRBV2,16,NA,TRBJ2-7,CASSEATGGVLDEQYF,TGTGCCAGCAGTGAAGCAACAGGAGGGGTTTTGGACGAGCAGTACTTC
NA,TRBV5-4,15,NA,TRBJ2-1,CASSLVGGAYNEQFF,TGTGCCAGCAGCTTGGTTGGAGGAGCCTACAATGAGCAGTTCTTC
TRBD2,TRBV7-8,16,NA,TRBJ2-7,CASSSPGAGVPGEQYF,TGTGCCAGCAGCTCCCCGGGAGCGGGAGTCCCCGGCGAGCAGTACTTC
TRBD1,TRBV5-1,18,NA,TRBJ2-7,CASSLAYPGTAITYEQYF,TGCGCCAGCAGCTTGGCCTACCCCGGGACAGCGATAACCTACGAGCAGTACTTC
NA,TRBV5-1,13,once,TRBJ2-2,CASRGAGTGELFF,TGCGCCAGCAGGGGCGCGGGCACCGGGGAGCTGTTTTTT
TRBD1,TRBV11-2,15,once,TRBJ1-2,CASSATGTPNYGYTF,TGTGCCAGCAGCGCGACAGGGACCCCCAACTATGGCTACACCTTC
TRBD1,TRBV30,15,NA,TRBJ1-5,CAWSPRDRGFQPQHF,TGTGCCTGGAGTCCGCGGGACAGGGGATTCCAGCCCCAGCATTTT
TRBD1,TRBV27,15,NA,TRBJ2-1,CASSLSLVTGVEQFF,TGTGCCAGCAGTTTATCGTTGGTGACAGGGGTTGAGCAGTTCTTC
NA,TRBV4-1,16,NA,TRBJ1-2,CASSHGKRTSSYGYTF,TGCGCCAGCAGCCACGGTAAGAGGACATCATCTTATGGCTACACCTTC
TRBD1,TRBV5-4,14,NA,TRBJ2-3,CASSLQGAEDTQYF,TGTGCCAGCAGCTTGCAGGGGGCGGAAGATACGCAGTATTTT
TRBD1,TRBV5-5,14,NA,TRBJ1-6,CASSRGTGDSPLHF,TGTGCCAGCAGCCGCGGGACAGGGGATTCACCCCTCCACTTT
NA,TRBV28,15,NA,TRBJ1-2,CASSLTDQGVYGYTF,TGTGCCAGCAGTTTAACAGACCAGGGCGTCTATGGCTACACCTTC
TRBD2,TRBV5-1,16,NA,TRBJ2-1,CASSLAGTSGYNEQFF,TGCGCCAGCAGCTTGGCCGGGACTAGCGGATACAATGAGCAGTTCTTC
NA,TRBV11-2,13,NA,TRBJ1-2,CASSSRAGNGYTF,TGTGCCAGCAGCTCCCGGGCGGGGAATGGCTACACCTTC
NA,TRBV7-2,11,NA,TRBJ2-1,CASSKKGEQFF,TGTGCCAGCAGCAAGAAGGGGGAGCAGTTCTTC
NA,TRBV5-8,16,NA,TRBJ1-2,CASSLGQGLITIGYTF,TGTGCCAGCAGCTTGGGGCAGGGCCTGATAACTATCGGCTACACCTTC
TRBD2,TRBV6-1,15,NA,TRBJ2-7,CASSVMGGVRNEQYF,TGTGCCAGCAGTGTCATGGGGGGGGTAAGGAACGAGCAGTACTTC
TRBD1,TRBV27,14,NA,TRBJ1-2,CASSPTRGLRGYTF,TGTGCCAGCAGTCCAACTAGGGGGCTAAGAGGCTACACCTTC
TRBD1,TRBV7-2,12,few,TRBJ1-6,CASSPGTERLHF,TGTGCCAGCAGCCCCGGGACAGAGCGACTCCACTTT
TRBD1,TRBV2,16,once,TRBJ1-3,CASRGDREVFGNTIYF,TGTGCCAGCAGGGGGGACAGGGAAGTTTTCGGAAACACCATATATTTT
TRBD2,TRBV27,16,few,TRBJ2-7,CASSFRLAGEPYEQYF,TGTGCCAGCAGTTTCAGACTAGCGGGGGAACCCTACGAGCAGTACTTC
NA,TRBV7-6,13,NA,TRBJ2-3,CASSYLVGDTQYF,TGTGCCAGCAGCTACCTAGTAGGAGATACGCAGTATTTT
TRBD1,TRBV10-3,14,NA,TRBJ1-1,CAISELQGAAEAFF,TGTGCCATCAGTGAGTTACAGGGGGCAGCGGAAGCTTTCTTT
TRBD1,TRBV6-5,14,NA,TRBJ1-2,CASSKQGIRYGYTF,TGTGCCAGCAGCAAACAGGGGATTCGGTATGGCTACACCTTC